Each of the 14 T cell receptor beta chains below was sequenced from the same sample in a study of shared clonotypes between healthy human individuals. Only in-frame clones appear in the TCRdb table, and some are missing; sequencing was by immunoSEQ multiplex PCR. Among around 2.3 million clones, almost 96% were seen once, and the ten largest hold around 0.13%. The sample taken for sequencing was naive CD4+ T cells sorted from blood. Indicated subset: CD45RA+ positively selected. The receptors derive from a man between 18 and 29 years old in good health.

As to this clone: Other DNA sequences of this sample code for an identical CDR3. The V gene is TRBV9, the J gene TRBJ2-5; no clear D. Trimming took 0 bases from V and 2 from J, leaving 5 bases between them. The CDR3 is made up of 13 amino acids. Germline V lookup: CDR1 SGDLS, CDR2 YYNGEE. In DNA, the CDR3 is TGTGCCAGCAGCGTAGATCTGCAAGAGACCCAGTACTTC. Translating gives CASSVDLQETQYF.

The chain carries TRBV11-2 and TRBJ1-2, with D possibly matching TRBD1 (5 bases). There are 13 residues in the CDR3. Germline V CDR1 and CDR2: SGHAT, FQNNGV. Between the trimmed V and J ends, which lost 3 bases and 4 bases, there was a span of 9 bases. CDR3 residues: CASSFGASYGYTF. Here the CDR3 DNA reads TGTGCCAGCAGCTTCGGGGCCAGCTATGGCTACACCTTC.

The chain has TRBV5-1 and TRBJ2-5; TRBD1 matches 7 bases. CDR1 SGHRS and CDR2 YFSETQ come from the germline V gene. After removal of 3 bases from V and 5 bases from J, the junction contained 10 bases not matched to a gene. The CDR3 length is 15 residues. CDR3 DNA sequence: TGCGCCAGCAGCTGGATGACAGGGACGGAGGAGACCCAGTACTTC. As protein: CASSWMTGTEETQYF.

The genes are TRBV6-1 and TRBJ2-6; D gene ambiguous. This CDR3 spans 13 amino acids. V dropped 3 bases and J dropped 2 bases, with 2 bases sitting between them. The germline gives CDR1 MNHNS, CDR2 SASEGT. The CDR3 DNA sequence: TGTGCCAGCAGTGATGCTGGGGCCAACGTCCTGACTTTC. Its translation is CASSDAGANVLTF.

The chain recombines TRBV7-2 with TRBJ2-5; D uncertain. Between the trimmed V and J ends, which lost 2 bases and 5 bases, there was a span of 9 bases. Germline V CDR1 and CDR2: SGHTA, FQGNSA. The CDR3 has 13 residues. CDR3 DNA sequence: TGTGCCAGCAGCTTAAACTGGTGGGAGACCCAGTACTTC. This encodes CASSLNWWETQYF.

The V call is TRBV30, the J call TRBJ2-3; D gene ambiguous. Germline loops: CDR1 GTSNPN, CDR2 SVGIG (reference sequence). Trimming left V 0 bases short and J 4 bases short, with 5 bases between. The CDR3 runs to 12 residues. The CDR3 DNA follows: TGTGCCTGGAGTGTCGACGCAGATACGCAGTATTTT. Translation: CAWSVDADTQYF. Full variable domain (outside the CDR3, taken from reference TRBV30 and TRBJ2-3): SQTIHQWPATLVQPVGSPLSLECTVEGTSNPNLYWYRQAAGRGLQLLFYSVGIGQISSEVPQNLSASRPQDRQFILSSKKLLLSDSGFYLCAWSVDADTQYFGPGTRLTVL.

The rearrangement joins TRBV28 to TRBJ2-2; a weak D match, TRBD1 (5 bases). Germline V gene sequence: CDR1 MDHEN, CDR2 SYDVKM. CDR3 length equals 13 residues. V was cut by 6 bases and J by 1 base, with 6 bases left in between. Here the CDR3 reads CASRDMNTGELFF. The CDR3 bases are TGTGCCAGCAGGGACATGAACACCGGGGAGCTGTTTTTT.

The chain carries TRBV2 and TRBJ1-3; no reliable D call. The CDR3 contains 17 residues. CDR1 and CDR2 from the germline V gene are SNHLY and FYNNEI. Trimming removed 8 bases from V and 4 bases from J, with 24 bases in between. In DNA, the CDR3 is TGTGCCAGCTCTTCCTTAGGTCGCGGGATGCAAGGAAACACCATATATTTT. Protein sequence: CASSSLGRGMQGNTIYF.

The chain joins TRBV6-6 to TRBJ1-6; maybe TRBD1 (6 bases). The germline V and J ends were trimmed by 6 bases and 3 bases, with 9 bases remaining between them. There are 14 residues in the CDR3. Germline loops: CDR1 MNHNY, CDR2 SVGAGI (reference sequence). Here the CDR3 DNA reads TGTGCCAGCAGGGACAGTCGCTATAATTCACCCCTCCACTTT. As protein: CASRDSRYNSPLHF.

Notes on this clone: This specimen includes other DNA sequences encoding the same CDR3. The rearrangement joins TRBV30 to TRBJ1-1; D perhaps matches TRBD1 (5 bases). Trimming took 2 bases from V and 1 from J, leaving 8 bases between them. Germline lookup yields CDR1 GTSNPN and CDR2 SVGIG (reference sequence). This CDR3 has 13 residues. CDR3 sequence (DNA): TGTGCCTGGAGTCTGAGGGGGAACACTGAAGCTTTCTTT. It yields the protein CAWSLRGNTEAFF.

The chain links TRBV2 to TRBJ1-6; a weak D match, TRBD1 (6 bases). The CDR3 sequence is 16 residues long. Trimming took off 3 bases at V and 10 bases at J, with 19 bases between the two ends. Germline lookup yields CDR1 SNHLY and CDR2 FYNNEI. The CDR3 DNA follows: TGTGCCAGCAGTGAGGAGGTACAGGGAATAGGGTCACCCCTCCACTTT. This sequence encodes CASSEEVQGIGSPLHF.

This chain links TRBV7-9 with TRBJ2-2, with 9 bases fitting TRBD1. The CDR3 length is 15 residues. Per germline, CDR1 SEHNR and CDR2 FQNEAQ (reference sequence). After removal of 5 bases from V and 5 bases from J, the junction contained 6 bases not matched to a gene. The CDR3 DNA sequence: TGTGCCAGCAGCCTGGACAGGGGTTGGACCGGGGAGCTGTTTTTT. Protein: CASSLDRGWTGELFF.

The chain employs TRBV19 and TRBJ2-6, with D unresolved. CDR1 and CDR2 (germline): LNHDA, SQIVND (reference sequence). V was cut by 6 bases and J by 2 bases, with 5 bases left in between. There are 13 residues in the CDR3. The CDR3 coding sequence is TGTGCCAGTAGACCAGCTGGGGCCAACGTCCTGACTTTC. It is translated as CASRPAGANVLTF.

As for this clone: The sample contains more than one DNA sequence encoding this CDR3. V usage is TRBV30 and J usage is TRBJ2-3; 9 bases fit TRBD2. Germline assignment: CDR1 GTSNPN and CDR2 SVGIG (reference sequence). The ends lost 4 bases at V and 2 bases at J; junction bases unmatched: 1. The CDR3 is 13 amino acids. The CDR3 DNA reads TGTGCCTGGACTAGCGGGAACACAGATACGCAGTATTTT. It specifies CAWTSGNTDTQYF. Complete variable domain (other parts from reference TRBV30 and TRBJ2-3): SQTIHQWPATLVQPVGSPLSLECTVEGTSNPNLYWYRQAAGRGLQLLFYSVGIGQISSEVPQNLSASRPQDRQFILSSKKLLLSDSGFYLCAWTSGNTDTQYFGPGTRLTVL.